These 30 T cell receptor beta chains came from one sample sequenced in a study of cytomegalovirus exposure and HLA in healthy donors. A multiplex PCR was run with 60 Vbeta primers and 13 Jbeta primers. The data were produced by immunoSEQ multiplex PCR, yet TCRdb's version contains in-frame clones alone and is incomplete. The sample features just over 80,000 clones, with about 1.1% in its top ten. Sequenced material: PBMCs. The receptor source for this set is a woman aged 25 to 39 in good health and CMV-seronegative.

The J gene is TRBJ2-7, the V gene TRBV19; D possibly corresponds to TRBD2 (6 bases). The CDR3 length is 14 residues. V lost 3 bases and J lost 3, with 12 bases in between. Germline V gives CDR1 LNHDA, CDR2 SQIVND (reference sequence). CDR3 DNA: TGTGCCAGTAGTATCCTAGCGAATGGCTACGAGCAGTACTTC. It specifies CASSILANGYEQYF.

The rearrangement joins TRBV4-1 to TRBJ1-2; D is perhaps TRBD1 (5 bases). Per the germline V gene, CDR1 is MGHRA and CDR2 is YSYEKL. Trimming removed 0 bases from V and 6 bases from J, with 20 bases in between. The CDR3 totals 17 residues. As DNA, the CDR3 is TGCGCCAGCAGCCAAGAAGCTGGGTGGGCAGGGTTTGATGGCTACACCTTC. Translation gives CASSQEAGWAGFDGYTF.

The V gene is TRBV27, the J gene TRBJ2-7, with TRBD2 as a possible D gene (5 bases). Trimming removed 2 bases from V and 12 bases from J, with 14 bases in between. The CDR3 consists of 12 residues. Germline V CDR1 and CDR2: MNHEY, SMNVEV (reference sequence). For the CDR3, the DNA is TGTGCCAGCAGTTTAGCAGGTTGGGAGAGGTACTTC. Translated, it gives CASSLAGWERYF.

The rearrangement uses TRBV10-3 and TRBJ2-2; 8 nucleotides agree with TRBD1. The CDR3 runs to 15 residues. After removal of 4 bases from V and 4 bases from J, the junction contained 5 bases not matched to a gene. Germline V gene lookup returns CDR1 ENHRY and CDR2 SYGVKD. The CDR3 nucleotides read TGTGCCATCAGTGCAGGACAGGGTGCCACCGGGGAGCTGTTTTTT. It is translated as CAISAGQGATGELFF.

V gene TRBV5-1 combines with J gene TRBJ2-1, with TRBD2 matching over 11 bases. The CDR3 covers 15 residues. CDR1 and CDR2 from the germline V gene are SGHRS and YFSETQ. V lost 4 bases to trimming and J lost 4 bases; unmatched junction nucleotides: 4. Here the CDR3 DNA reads TGCGCCAGCAGCGAAGGGACTAGCGGTTACAATGAGCAGTTCTTC. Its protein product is CASSEGTSGYNEQFF.

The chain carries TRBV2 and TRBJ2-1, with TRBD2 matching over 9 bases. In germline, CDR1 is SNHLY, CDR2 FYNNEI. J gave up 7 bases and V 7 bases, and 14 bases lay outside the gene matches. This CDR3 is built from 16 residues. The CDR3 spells CASIEVWASGTNEQFF. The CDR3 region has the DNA TGTGCCAGCATAGAGGTATGGGCTAGCGGGACTAATGAGCAGTTCTTC.

The CDR3 nucleotides are TGTGCCAGCAGTGCTCGAGGACAGGGGTTGTATGGCTACACCTTC. It encodes CASSARGQGLYGYTF. The chain couples TRBV6-5 to TRBJ1-2; 9 nucleotides agree with TRBD1. V shed 5 bases, J shed 5 bases, and the junction held 9 bases outside the gene matches. CDR3 size: 15 residues. CDR1 is MNHEY and CDR2 is SVGAGI in the germline V gene.

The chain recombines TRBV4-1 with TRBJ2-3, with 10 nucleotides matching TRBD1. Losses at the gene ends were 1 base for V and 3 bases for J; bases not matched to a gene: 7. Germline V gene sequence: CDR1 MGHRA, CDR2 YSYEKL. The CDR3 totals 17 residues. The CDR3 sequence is CASSQVGGTGETDTQYF. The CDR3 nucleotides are TGCGCCAGCAGCCAAGTAGGCGGGACAGGGGAAACAGATACGCAGTATTTT.

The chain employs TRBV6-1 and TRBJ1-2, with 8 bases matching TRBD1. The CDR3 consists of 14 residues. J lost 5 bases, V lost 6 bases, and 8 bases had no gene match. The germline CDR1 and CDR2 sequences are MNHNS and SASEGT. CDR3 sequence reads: CASRPGQGLYGYTF. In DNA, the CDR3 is TGTGCCAGCAGGCCCGGACAGGGACTATATGGCTACACCTTC.

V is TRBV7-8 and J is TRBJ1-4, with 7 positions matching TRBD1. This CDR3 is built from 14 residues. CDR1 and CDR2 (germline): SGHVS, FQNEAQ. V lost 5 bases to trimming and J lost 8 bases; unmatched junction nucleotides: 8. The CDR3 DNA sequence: TGTGCCAGCAGCCCACCGGGACAGCGCGAAAAACTGTTTTTT. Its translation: CASSPPGQREKLFF.

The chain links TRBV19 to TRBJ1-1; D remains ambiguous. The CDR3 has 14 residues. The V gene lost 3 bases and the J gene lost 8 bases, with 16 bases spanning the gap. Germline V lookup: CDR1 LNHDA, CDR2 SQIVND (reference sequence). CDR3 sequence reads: CASSIRMGAAEAFF. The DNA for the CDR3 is TGTGCCAGTAGTATTCGGATGGGAGCAGCGGAAGCTTTCTTT.

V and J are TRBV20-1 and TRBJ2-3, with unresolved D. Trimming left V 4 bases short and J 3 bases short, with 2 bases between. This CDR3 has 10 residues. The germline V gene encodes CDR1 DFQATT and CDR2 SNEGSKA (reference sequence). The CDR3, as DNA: TGCAGTGCTATAACAGATACGCAGTATTTT. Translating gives CSAITDTQYF.

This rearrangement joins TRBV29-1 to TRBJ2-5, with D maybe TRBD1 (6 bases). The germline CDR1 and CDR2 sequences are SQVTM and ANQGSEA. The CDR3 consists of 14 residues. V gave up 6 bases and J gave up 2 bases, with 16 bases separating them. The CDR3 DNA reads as TGCAGCGTCTCGCTTGGACAGCTACAAGAGACCCAGTACTTC. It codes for CSVSLGQLQETQYF.

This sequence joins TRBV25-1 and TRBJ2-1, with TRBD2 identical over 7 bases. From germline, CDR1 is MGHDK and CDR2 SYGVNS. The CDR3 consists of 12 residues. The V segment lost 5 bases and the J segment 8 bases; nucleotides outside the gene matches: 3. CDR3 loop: CASSRLADEQFF. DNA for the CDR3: TGTGCCAGCAGTAGACTAGCCGATGAGCAGTTCTTC.

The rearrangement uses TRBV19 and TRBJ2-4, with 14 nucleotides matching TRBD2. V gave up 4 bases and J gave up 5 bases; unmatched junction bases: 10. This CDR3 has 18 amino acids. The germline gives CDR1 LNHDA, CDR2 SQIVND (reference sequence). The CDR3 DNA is TGTGCCAGTAGTAAGTTTGCGGGACTAGCGGGAGAGGAAAACATTCAGTACTTC. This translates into CASSKFAGLAGEENIQYF.

For the CDR3, the DNA is TGTGCCAGCAGTGAAACTCAGGGGTCCTCCTACGAGCAGTACTTC. It codes for CASSETQGSSYEQYF. The gene calls are TRBV6-1 and TRBJ2-7; a possible D gene is TRBD1 (6 bases). Trimming removed 2 bases from V and 0 bases from J, with 11 bases in between. This CDR3 has 15 residues. Germline CDR1 MNHNS, CDR2 SASEGT.

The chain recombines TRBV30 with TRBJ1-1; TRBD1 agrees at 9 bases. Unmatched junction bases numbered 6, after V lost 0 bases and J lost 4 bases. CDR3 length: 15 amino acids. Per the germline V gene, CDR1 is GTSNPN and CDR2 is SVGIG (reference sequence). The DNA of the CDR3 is TGTGCCTGGAGTGTACGAGGGGGACAGGGCACTGAAGCTTTCTTT. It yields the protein CAWSVRGGQGTEAFF.

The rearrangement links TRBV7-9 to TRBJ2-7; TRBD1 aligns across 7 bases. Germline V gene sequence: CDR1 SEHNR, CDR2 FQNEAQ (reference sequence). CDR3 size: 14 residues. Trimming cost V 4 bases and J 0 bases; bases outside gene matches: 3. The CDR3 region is CASSWAGGSYEQYF. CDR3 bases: TGTGCCAGCAGCTGGGCAGGGGGCTCCTACGAGCAGTACTTC. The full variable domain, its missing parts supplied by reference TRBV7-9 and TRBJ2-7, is DTGVSQNPRHKITKRGQNVTFRCDPISEHNRLYWYRQTLGQGPEFLTYFQNEAQLEKSRLLSDRFSAERPKGSFSTLEIQRTEQGDSAMYLCASSWAGGSYEQYFGPGTRLTVT.

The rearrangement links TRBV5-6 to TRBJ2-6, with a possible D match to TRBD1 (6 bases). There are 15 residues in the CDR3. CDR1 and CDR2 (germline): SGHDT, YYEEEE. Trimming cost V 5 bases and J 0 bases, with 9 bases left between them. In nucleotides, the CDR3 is TGTGCCAGCAGTACAGGGTACTCTGGGGCCAACGTCCTGACTTTC. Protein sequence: CASSTGYSGANVLTF.

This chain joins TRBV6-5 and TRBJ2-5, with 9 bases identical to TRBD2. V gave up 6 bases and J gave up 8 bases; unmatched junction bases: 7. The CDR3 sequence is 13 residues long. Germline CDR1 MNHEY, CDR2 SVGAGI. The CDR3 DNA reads TGTGCCAGCAGAGGCGGGGGGGGGAAAACCCAGTACTTC. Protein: CASRGGGGKTQYF.

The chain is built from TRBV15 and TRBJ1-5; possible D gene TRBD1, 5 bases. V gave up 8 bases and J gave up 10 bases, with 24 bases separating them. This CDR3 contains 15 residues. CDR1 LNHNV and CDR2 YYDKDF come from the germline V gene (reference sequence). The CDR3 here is CATADGGSPQSPQHF. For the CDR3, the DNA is TGTGCCACCGCGGATGGGGGGTCCCCTCAGAGTCCCCAGCATTTT.

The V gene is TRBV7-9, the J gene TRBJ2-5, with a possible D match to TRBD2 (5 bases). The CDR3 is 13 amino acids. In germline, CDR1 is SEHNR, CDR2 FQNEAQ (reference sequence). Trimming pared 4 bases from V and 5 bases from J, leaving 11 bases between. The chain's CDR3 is CASSWGVEETQYF. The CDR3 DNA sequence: TGTGCCAGCAGCTGGGGAGTAGAGGAGACCCAGTACTTC.

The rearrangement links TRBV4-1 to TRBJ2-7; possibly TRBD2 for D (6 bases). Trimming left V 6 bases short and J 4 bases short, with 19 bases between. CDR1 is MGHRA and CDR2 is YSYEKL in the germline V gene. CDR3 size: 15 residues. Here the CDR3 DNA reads TGCGCCAGCAGTTTAGAGGAGGGGTTCGAGTACGAGCAGTACTTC. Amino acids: CASSLEEGFEYEQYF.

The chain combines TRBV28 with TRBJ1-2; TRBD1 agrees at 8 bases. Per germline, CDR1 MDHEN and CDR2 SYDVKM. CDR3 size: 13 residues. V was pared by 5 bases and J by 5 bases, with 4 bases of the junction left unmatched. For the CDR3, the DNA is TGTGCCAGCAGTCGGACAGGGATATATGGCTACACCTTC. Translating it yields CASSRTGIYGYTF.

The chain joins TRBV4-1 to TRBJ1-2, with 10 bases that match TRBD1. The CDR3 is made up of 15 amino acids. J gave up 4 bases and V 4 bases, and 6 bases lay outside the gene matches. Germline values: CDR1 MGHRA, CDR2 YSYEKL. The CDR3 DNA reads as TGCGCCAGCAGCCCCGGACAGGGGGTCCCCTATGGCTACACCTTC. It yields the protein CASSPGQGVPYGYTF.

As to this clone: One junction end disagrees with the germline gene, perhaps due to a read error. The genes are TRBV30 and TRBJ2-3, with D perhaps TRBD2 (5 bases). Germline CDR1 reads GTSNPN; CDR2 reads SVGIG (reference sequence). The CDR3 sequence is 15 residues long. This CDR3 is CAGSVLAPSTDTQYF. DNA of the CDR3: TGTGCCGGGAGTGTACTCGCTCCTAGCACAGATACGCAGTATTTT. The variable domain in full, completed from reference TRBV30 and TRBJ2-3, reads SQTIHQWPATLVQPVGSPLSLECTVEGTSNPNLYWYRQAAGRGLQLLFYSVGIGQISSEVPQNLSASRPQDRQFILSSKKLLLSDSGFYLCAGSVLAPSTDTQYFGPGTRLTVL.

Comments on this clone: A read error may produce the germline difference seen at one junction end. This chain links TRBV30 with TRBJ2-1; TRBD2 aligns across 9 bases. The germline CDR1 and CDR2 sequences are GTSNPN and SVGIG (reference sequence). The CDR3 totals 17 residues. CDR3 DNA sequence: TGTGCCTGGAGTGATCAAGGTAGCGGGAGCTCCGACAATGAGCAGTTCTTC. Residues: CAWSDQGSGSSDNEQFF.

CDR3 region: CASSETVPQAGVNWIAKNIQYF. Written as DNA, the CDR3 is TGTGCCAGCAGTGAAACCGTGCCGCAGGCAGGGGTAAACTGGATAGCCAAAAACATTCAGTACTTC. This chain joins TRBV6-1 and TRBJ2-4, with D maybe TRBD1 (6 bases). The CDR3 extends over 22 amino acids. Trimming took off 2 bases at V and 0 bases at J, with 29 bases between the two ends. Germline lookup yields CDR1 MNHNS and CDR2 SASEGT.

This CDR3 reads CASSEVFLDRRVKGTEAFF. For the CDR3, the DNA is TGTGCCAGCAGTGAGGTCTTTCTGGACAGGAGGGTGAAGGGCACTGAAGCTTTCTTT. The rearrangement uses TRBV6-1 and TRBJ1-1, with 7 positions matching TRBD1. The junction had 20 bases not matched to a gene; V was cut back by 3 bases and J by 4 bases. The germline CDR1 and CDR2 sequences are MNHNS and SASEGT. The CDR3 covers 19 residues.

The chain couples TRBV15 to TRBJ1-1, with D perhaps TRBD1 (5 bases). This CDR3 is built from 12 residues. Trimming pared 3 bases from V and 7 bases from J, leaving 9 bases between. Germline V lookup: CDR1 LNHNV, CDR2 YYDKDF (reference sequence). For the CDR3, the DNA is TGTGCCACCAGCAGGGACACCCTTGAAGCTTTCTTT. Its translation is CATSRDTLEAFF.